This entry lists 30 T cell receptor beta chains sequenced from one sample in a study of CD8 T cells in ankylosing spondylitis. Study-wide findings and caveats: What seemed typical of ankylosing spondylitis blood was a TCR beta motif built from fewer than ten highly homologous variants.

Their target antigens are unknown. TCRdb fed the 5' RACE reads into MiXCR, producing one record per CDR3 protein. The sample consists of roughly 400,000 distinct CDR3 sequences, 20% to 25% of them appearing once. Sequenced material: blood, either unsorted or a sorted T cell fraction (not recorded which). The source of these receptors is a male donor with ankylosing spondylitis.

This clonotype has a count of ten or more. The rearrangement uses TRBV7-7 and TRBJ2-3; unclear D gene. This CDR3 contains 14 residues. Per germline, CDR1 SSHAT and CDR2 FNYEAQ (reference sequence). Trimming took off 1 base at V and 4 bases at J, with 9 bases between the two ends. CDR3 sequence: CASSLGLGPDTQYF. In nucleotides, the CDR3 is TGTGCCAGCAGCTTAGGATTGGGTCCAGATACGCAGTATTTT.

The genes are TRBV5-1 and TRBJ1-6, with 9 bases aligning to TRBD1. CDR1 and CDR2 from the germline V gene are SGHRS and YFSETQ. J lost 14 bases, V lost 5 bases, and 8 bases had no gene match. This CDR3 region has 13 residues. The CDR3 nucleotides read TGCGCCAGCAGGAACAGCGGGACAGGGTCCCTCCACTTT. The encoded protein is CASRNSGTGSLHF.

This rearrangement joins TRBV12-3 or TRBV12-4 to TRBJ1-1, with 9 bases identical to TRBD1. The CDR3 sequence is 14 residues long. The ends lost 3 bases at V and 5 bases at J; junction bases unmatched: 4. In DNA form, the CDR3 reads TGTGCCAGCAGTTTGGGACAGGGAGTAACTGAAGCTTTCTTT. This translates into CASSLGQGVTEAFF.

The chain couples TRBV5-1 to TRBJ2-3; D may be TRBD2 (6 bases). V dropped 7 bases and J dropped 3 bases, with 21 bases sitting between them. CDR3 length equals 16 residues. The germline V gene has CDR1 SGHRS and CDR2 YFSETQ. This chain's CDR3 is CASQAVGGGRTDTQYF. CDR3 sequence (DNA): TGCGCCAGCCAAGCGGTGGGGGGAGGTCGGACAGATACGCAGTATTTT.

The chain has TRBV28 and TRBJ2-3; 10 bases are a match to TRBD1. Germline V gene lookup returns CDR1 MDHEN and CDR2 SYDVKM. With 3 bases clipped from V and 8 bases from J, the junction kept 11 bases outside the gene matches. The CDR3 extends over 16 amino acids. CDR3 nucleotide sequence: TGTGCCAGCAGTTTTCCGCCGACAGGGGACAGGGGTACGCAGTATTTT. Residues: CASSFPPTGDRGTQYF.

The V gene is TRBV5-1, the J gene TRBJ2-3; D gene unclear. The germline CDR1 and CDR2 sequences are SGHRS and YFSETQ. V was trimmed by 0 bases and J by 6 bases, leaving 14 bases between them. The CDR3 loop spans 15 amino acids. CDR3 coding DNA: TGCGCCAGCAGCTTGGTGTCCCTGGCAATCGATACGCAGTATTTT. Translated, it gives CASSLVSLAIDTQYF.

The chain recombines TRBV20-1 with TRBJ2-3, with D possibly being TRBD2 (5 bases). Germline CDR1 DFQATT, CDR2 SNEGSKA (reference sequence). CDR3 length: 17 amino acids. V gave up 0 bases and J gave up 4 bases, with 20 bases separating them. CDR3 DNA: TGCAGTGCTAGAGATCTCCCTTACGGGAATCACCCAGATACGCAGTATTTT. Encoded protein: CSARDLPYGNHPDTQYF.

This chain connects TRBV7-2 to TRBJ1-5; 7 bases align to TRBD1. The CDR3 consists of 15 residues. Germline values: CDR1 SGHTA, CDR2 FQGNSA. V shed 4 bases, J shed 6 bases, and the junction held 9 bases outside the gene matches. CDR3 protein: CASSSTGTDSQPQHF. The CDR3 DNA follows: TGTGCCAGCAGCTCAACCGGGACAGATAGTCAGCCCCAGCATTTT.

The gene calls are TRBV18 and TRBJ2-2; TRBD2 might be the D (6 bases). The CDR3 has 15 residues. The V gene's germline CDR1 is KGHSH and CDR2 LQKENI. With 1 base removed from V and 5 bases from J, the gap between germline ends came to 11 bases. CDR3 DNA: TGTGCCAGCTCACCACTGGGACTTCGAACCGGGGAGCTGTTTTTT. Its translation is CASSPLGLRTGELFF.

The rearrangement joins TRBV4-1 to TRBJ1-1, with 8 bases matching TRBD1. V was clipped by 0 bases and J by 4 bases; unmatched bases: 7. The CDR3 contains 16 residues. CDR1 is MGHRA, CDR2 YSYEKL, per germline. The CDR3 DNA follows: TGCGCCAGCAGCCAAGATCGGGGGACAGGAGGCACTGAAGCTTTCTTT. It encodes CASSQDRGTGGTEAFF.

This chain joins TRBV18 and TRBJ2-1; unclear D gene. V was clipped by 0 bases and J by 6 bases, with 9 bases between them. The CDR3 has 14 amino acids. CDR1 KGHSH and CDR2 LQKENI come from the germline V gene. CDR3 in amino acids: CASSPPIPSNEQFF. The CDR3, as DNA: TGTGCCAGCTCACCACCCATCCCCTCCAATGAGCAGTTCTTC.

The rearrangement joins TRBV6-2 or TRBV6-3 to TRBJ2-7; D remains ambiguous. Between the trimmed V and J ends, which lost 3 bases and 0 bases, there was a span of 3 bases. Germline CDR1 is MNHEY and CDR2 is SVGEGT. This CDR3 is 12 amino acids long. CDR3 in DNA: TGTGCCAGCAGTTATACCTCCTACGAGCAGTACTTC. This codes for CASSYTSYEQYF.

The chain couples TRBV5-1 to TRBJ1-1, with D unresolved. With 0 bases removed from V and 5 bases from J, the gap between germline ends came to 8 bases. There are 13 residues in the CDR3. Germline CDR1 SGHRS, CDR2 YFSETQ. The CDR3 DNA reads TGCGCCAGCAGCTTGGAGCGCTGGACTGAAGCTTTCTTT. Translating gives CASSLERWTEAFF.

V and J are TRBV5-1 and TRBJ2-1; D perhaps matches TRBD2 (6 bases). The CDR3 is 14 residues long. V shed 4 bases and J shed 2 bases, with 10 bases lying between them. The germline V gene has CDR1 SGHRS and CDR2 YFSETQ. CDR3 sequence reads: CASSTRGTYNEQFF. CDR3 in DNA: TGCGCCAGCAGCACCCGGGGGACCTACAATGAGCAGTTCTTC.

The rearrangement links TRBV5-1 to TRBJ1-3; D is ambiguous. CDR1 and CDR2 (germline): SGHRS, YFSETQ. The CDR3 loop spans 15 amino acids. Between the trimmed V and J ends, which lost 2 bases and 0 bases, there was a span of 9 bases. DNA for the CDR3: TGCGCCAGCAGCTTAGGTATCGTCTCTGGAAACACCATATATTTT. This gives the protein CASSLGIVSGNTIYF.

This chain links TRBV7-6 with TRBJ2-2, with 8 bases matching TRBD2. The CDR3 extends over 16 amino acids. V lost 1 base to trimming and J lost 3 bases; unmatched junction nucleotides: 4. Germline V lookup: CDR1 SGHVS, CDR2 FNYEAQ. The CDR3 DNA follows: TGTGCCAGCAGCTTAGAGGGACTAGTCGACACCGGGGAGCTGTTTTTT. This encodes CASSLEGLVDTGELFF. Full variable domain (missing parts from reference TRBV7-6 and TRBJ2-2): GAGVSQSPRYKVTKRGQDVALRCDPISGHVSLYWYRQALGQGPEFLTYFNYEAQQDKSGLPNDRFSAERPEGSISTLTIQRTEQRDSAMYRCASSLEGLVDTGELFFGEGSRLTVL.

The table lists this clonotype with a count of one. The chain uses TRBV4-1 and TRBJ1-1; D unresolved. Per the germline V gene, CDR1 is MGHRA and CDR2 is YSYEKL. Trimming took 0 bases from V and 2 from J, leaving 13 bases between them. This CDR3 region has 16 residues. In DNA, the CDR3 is TGCGCCAGCAGCCAAGACGGAGCCCCAGGAAACACTGAAGCTTTCTTT. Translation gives CASSQDGAPGNTEAFF.

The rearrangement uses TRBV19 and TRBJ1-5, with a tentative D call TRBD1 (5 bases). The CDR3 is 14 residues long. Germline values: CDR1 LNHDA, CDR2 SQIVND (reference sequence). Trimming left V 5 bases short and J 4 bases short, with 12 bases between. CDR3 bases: TGTGCCAGTAGTTGGCTTGACAGAAATCAGCCCCAGCATTTT. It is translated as CASSWLDRNQPQHF.

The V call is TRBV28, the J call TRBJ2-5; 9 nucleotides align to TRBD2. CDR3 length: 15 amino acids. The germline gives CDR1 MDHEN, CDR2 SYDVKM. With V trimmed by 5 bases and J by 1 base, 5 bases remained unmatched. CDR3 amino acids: CASSALTSGQETQYF. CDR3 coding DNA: TGTGCCAGCAGTGCCCTGACTAGCGGCCAAGAGACCCAGTACTTC.

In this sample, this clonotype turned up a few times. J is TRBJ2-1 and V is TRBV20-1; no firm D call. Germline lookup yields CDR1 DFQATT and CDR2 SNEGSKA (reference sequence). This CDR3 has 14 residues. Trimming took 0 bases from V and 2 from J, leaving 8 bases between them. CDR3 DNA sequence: TGCAGTGCTAGAGATGGTGGCACCTACAATGAGCAGTTCTTC. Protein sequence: CSARDGGTYNEQFF.

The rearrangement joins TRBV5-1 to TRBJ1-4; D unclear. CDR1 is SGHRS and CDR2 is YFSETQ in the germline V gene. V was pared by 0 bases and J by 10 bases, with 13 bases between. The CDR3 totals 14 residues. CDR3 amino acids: CASSLGETRGKLFF. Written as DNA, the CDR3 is TGCGCCAGCAGCTTGGGGGAGACCCGAGGAAAACTGTTTTTT.

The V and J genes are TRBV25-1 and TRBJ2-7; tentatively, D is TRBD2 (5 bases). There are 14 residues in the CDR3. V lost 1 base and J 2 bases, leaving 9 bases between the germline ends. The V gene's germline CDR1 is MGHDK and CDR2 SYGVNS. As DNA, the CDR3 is TGTGCCAGCAGTGAATTTGAGGGCCCCTACGAGCAGTACTTC. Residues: CASSEFEGPYEQYF.

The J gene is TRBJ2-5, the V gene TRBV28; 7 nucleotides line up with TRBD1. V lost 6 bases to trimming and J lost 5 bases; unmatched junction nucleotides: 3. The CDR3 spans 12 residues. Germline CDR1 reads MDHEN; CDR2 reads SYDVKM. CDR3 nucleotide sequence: TGTGCCAGCAGGGGACAGCGGGAGACCCAGTACTTC. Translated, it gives CASRGQRETQYF.

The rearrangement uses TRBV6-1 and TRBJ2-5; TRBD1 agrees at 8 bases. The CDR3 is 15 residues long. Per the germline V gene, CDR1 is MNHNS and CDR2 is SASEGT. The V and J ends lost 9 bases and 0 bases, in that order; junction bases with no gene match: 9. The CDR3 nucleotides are TGTGCCAGTTTGCGGACAGGGACGTACCAAGAGACCCAGTACTTC. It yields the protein CASLRTGTYQETQYF.

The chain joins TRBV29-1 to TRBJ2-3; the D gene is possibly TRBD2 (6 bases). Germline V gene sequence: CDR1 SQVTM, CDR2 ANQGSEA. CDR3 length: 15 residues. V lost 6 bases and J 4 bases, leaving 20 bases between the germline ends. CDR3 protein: CSVVGLPGLPDTQYF. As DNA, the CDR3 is TGCAGCGTGGTGGGACTCCCGGGTCTCCCAGATACGCAGTATTTT.

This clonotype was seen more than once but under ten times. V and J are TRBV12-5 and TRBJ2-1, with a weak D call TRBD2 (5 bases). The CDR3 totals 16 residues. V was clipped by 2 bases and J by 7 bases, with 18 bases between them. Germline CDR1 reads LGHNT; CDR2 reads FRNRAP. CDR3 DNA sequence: TGTGCTAGTGGTTTGTCAGCGGTCCCACCCCGGAATGAGCAGTTCTTC. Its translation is CASGLSAVPPRNEQFF.

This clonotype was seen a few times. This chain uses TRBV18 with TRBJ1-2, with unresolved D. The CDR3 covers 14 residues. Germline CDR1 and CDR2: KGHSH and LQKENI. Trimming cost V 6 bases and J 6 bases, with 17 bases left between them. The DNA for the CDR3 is TGTGCCAGCTCCCCGGGAGGGCAGCTGAATGGCTACACCTTC. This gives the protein CASSPGGQLNGYTF.

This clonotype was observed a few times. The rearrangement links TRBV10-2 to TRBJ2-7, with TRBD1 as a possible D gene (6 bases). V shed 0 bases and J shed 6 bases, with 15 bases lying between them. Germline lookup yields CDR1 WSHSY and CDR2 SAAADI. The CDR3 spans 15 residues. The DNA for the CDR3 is TGCGCCAGCAGTGAGTCGTACAGGGACGTGGGCGAGCAGTACTTC. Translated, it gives CASSESYRDVGEQYF.

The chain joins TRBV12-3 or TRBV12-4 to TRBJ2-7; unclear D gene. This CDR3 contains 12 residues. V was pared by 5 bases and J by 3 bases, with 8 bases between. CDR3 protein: CASSRSVYEQYF. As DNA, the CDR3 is TGTGCCAGCAGTCGGTCCGTCTACGAGCAGTACTTC.

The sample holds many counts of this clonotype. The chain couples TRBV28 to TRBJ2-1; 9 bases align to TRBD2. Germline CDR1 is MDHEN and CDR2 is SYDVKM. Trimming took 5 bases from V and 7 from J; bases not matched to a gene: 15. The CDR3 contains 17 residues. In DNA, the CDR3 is TGTGCCAGCAGTGGCGGGGGGGTAGCGGGAGTACGTAATGAGCAGTTCTTC. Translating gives CASSGGGVAGVRNEQFF. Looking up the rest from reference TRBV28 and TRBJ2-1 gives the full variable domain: DVKVTQSSRYLVKRTGEKVFLECVQDMDHENMFWYRQDPGLGLRLIYFSYDVKMKEKGDIPEGYSVSREKKERFSLILESASTNQTSMYLCASSGGGVAGVRNEQFFGPGTRLTVL.